This is a list of T cell receptor beta chains from one sample in a study of identical twins. TCRdb redid the calling of the 5' RACE reads with MiXCR, one entry per CDR3 protein. The sample records about 210,000 distinct CDR3 sequences, approximately 9% being singletons. The sample taken for sequencing was memory (CD45RO+) T cells sorted from blood. All receptors derive from a woman between 18 and 30 years old in good health. CDR3s include the opening cysteine and the closing phenylalanine or tryptophan. D genes are given only for firm matches. The listing skips clone size in some rows; elsewhere it reads once, few, many or a size class.

TRBV20-1,NA,NA,TRBJ1-1,CSADDRRREAFF,TGCAGTGCTGATGACAGACGCCGTGAAGCTTTCTTT
TRBV20-1,NA,NA,TRBJ2-2,CSAKGDPRNGELFF,TGCAGTGCGAAAGGGGATCCCAGGAACGGGGAGCTGTTTTTT
TRBV20-1,few,NA,TRBJ1-1,CSAGTWGTEAFF,TGCAGTGCTGGGACCTGGGGCACTGAAGCTTTCTTT
TRBV9,few,TRBD1,TRBJ1-2,CASSPLRTGYGYTF,TGTGCCAGCAGCCCGCTTCGGACAGGTTATGGCTACACCTTC
TRBV20-1,NA,NA,TRBJ1-1,CSAPTRSGLGAFF,TGCAGTGCCCCAACGAGGAGTGGGCTAGGAGCTTTCTTT
TRBV7-9,few,TRBD1,TRBJ1-6,CASRLGQSENSPLHF,TGTGCCAGCAGACTGGGACAGTCGGAGAATTCACCCCTCCACTTT
TRBV12-3/TRBV12-4,few,TRBD2,TRBJ2-4,CASSLAGGNIQYF,TGTGCCAGCAGTCTAGCGGGAGGGAACATTCAGTACTTC
TRBV6-2/TRBV6-3,NA,TRBD2,TRBJ2-5,CASSYRTSGETQYF,TGTGCCAGCAGTTACAGGACTAGCGGAGAGACCCAGTACTTC
TRBV20-1,NA,TRBD2,TRBJ2-5,CSARGTSGTQETQYF,TGCAGTGCTCGAGGGACTAGCGGGACCCAAGAGACCCAGTACTTC
TRBV7-2,NA,NA,TRBJ2-7,CASSLVGSTSYEQYF,TGTGCCAGCAGCTTAGTAGGGTCCACCTCCTACGAGCAGTACTTC
TRBV4-3,many,NA,TRBJ2-6,CASSQAAGLSGANVLTF,TGCGCCAGCAGCCAAGCAGCTGGACTCTCTGGGGCCAACGTCCTGACTTTC
TRBV5-1,few,NA,TRBJ2-3,CASSFEPTDTQYF,TGCGCCAGCAGCTTTGAGCCAACAGATACGCAGTATTTT
TRBV20-1,many,NA,TRBJ2-3,CSATPVSTTYPVSSTDTQYF,TGCAGTGCTACGCCAGTCTCTACCACCTATCCGGTATCGAGCACAGATACGCAGTATTTT
TRBV4-1,NA,NA,TRBJ1-2,CASSPGYLYGYTF,TGTGCCAGCAGTCCCGGGTACCTCTATGGCTACACCTTC
TRBV5-5,many,NA,TRBJ2-4,CASSSSTANIQYF,TGTGCCAGCAGCTCTTCGACAGCCAACATTCAGTACTTC
TRBV6-5,NA,NA,TRBJ1-1,CASGTQNTEAFF,TGTGCCAGCGGGACTCAAAACACTGAAGCTTTCTTT
TRBV6-1,few,NA,TRBJ2-4,CASKGEAAAKNIQYF,TGTGCCAGCAAAGGGGAAGCGGCAGCCAAAAACATTCAGTACTTC
TRBV18,few,NA,TRBJ2-7,CASSPHAESYEQYF,TGTGCCAGCTCACCTCATGCCGAGAGCTACGAGCAGTACTTC
TRBV2,few,NA,TRBJ1-3,CASRADTSELSGNTIYF,TGTGCCAGCAGGGCGGACACATCCGAATTATCTGGAAACACCATATATTTT
TRBV12-3/TRBV12-4,few,TRBD1,TRBJ1-2,CASSPRGNVYGYTF,TGTGCCAGCAGTCCCAGGGGGAACGTCTATGGCTACACCTTC
TRBV6-5,few,NA,TRBJ1-3,CASSYIDRAGNTIYF,TGTGCCAGCAGTTATATTGACCGGGCTGGAAACACCATATATTTT
TRBV7-2,many,TRBD1,TRBJ1-2,CASSFTGANYGYTF,TGTGCCAGCAGCTTCACAGGGGCCAACTATGGCTACACCTTC
TRBV20-1,NA,TRBD2,TRBJ2-3,CSVRGGRGTDTQYF,TGCAGTGTCAGGGGCGGGAGGGGCACAGATACGCAGTATTTT
TRBV19,NA,NA,TRBJ1-5,CASSIFGGFSNQPQHF,TGTGCCAGTAGTATCTTCGGGGGATTTAGCAATCAGCCCCAGCATTTT
TRBV6-2/TRBV6-3,few,TRBD2,TRBJ2-1,CASSRGLGPYNEQFF,TGTGCCAGCAGCCGCGGACTAGGCCCCTACAATGAGCAGTTCTTC
TRBV3-1,NA,NA,TRBJ1-4,CASSLVFGGAYEKLFF,TGTGCCAGCAGCCTAGTTTTCGGGGGCGCATATGAAAAACTGTTTTTT
TRBV7-9,NA,TRBD1,TRBJ1-5,CASSFTQGGVGAQPQHF,TGTGCCAGCAGCTTCACCCAGGGGGGGGTAGGGGCTCAGCCCCAGCATTTT
TRBV10-2,few,TRBD1,TRBJ1-2,CASSLSRGDSSYTF,TGCGCCAGCAGTCTCTCTAGGGGGGACAGTAGCTACACCTTC
TRBV29-1,many,NA,TRBJ2-1,CSVFRYNEQFF,TGCAGCGTTTTCAGGTACAATGAGCAGTTCTTC
TRBV7-2,NA,NA,TRBJ2-1,CASSSDTGAPREQFF,TGTGCCAGCAGCTCCGACACCGGTGCCCCCAGGGAGCAGTTCTTC
TRBV5-4,few,NA,TRBJ1-2,CASSFLEGANYGYTF,TGTGCCAGCAGCTTCCTCGAAGGGGCCAACTATGGCTACACCTTC
TRBV20-1,NA,NA,TRBJ2-1,CSASRRGDEQFF,TGCAGTGCTAGTCGAAGGGGAGATGAGCAGTTCTTC
TRBV5-1,many,TRBD1,TRBJ2-3,CASSWGQPSDTQYF,TGCGCCAGCAGCTGGGGACAGCCCTCAGATACGCAGTATTTT
TRBV4-1,NA,TRBD2,TRBJ2-7,CASSRNYGTTRSYEQYF,TGCGCCAGCAGCCGAAACTACGGGACTACCCGCTCCTACGAGCAGTACTTC
TRBV29-1,NA,NA,TRBJ2-5,CSVGAGNQETQYF,TGCAGCGTTGGGGCAGGGAACCAAGAGACCCAGTACTTC
TRBV20-1,few,TRBD1,TRBJ2-7,CSAREPTGGLYEQYF,TGCAGTGCTAGAGAGCCGACAGGGGGCCTCTACGAGCAGTACTTC
TRBV12-3/TRBV12-4,NA,NA,TRBJ2-7,CASSFARISEQYF,TGTGCCAGCAGTTTCGCCAGGATATCCGAGCAGTACTTC